These 21 T cell receptor beta chains came from one sample sequenced in a study of blood T cell repertoires in COVID-19. Sequencing used immunoSEQ multiplex PCR; TCRdb keeps in-frame clones, though not all of them. This table holds roughly 300,000 clones, around 87% found once. Source material: peripheral blood. The receptors stem from a woman aged 50 to 65 who had recovered from COVID-19.

The rearrangement joins TRBV28 to TRBJ2-1; TRBD2 matches at 10 bases. The CDR3 runs 16 residues. V shed 5 bases and J 8 bases; nucleotides not matched to a gene: 12. Germline CDR1 reads MDHEN; CDR2 reads SYDVKM. CDR3 region: CASSPLAGRVRYEQFF. The CDR3 region has the DNA TGTGCCAGCAGTCCACTAGCGGGGAGGGTCCGGTATGAGCAGTTCTTC.

This clone was picked up a small number of times. The rearrangement uses TRBV15 and TRBJ2-7; tentative D call: TRBD1 (5 bases). The V and J ends lost 0 bases and 5 bases respectively, with 11 bases between them. Germline V CDR1 and CDR2: LNHNV, YYDKDF (reference sequence). The CDR3 has 14 residues. The chain's CDR3 is CATSRDRASDEQYF. Written as DNA, the CDR3 is TGTGCCACCAGCAGAGACAGGGCTTCGGACGAGCAGTACTTC.

The V call is TRBV19, the J call TRBJ2-3; 8 bases map to TRBD2. The CDR3 is made up of 16 amino acids. Per germline, CDR1 LNHDA and CDR2 SQIVND (reference sequence). V gave up 5 bases and J gave up 4 bases; unmatched junction bases: 11. CDR3 region: CASSDRGSGGPDTQYF. CDR3 sequence (DNA): TGTGCCAGTAGTGACCGAGGGAGCGGGGGTCCAGATACGCAGTATTTT. Drawing the rest from reference TRBV19 and TRBJ2-3, the complete variable domain is DGGITQSPKYLFRKEGQNVTLSCEQNLNHDAMYWYRQDPGQGLRLIYYSQIVNDFQKGDIAEGYSVSREKKESFPLTVTSAQKNPTAFYLCASSDRGSGGPDTQYFGPGTRLTVL.

J is TRBJ1-5 and V is TRBV28; a weak D match, TRBD1 (5 bases). V was pared by 5 bases and J by 6 bases, with 20 bases between. This CDR3 comprises 16 residues. CDR1 and CDR2 from the germline V gene are MDHEN and SYDVKM. In nucleotides, the CDR3 is TGTGCCAGCAGTCTCCGGCGGGGGTTGGTTAGTCAGCCCCAGCATTTT. Amino acids: CASSLRRGLVSQPQHF.

V and J are TRBV3-1 (or the pseudogene TRBV3-2) and TRBJ2-3; 7 bases fit TRBD2. Germline CDR1 and CDR2: LGHDT and YNNKEL (reference sequence). The CDR3 loop spans 15 amino acids. J was trimmed by 4 bases and V by 1 base; bases with no gene match: 5. CDR3 nucleotides: TGTGCCAGCAGCCAAGGAGGCAGCGGGGCAGATACGCAGTATTTT. This encodes CASSQGGSGADTQYF.

The chain has TRBV29-1 and TRBJ1-5; TRBD1 aligns across 9 bases. Germline CDR1 is SQVTM and CDR2 is ANQGSEA. The CDR3 is 19 residues long. After removal of 6 bases from V and 2 bases from J, the junction contained 20 bases not matched to a gene. The CDR3: CSVEHSGGQGPRGNQPQHF. In nucleotides, the CDR3 is TGCAGCGTAGAACACTCGGGGGGACAGGGCCCGAGGGGCAATCAGCCCCAGCATTTT.

The rearrangement joins TRBV19 to TRBJ2-3, with 8 bases fitting TRBD2. The CDR3 covers 16 residues. The germline CDR1 and CDR2 sequences are LNHDA and SQIVND (reference sequence). The trim removed 7 bases at V and 4 bases at J, leaving 13 bases unmatched. In nucleotides, the CDR3 is TGTGCCAGTACCGCAAAGTCGGGGGGGTCTGCAGATACGCAGTATTTT. Translation gives CASTAKSGGSADTQYF. Variable domain in full (rest from reference TRBV19 and TRBJ2-3): DGGITQSPKYLFRKEGQNVTLSCEQNLNHDAMYWYRQDPGQGLRLIYYSQIVNDFQKGDIAEGYSVSREKKESFPLTVTSAQKNPTAFYLCASTAKSGGSADTQYFGPGTRLTVL.

This clone has a single count. The rearrangement joins TRBV4-3 to TRBJ2-1; a weak D match, TRBD2 (5 bases). Germline V gives CDR1 LGHNA, CDR2 YSLEER. The CDR3 consists of 13 residues. Trimming left V 1 base short and J 6 bases short, with 7 bases between. The CDR3 is CASSQGTRNEQFF. Written as DNA, the CDR3 is TGCGCCAGCAGCCAAGGGACTCGCAATGAGCAGTTCTTC.

This sequence joins TRBV5-4 and TRBJ2-7; D is perhaps TRBD2 (5 bases). CDR3 size: 12 residues. Trimming removed 0 bases from V and 6 bases from J, with 7 bases in between. CDR1 is SGHNT and CDR2 is YYREEE in the germline V gene (reference sequence). The CDR3 region is CASSLAAGEQYF. The CDR3 DNA sequence: TGTGCCAGCAGCTTGGCGGCGGGCGAGCAGTACTTC.

This clone was seen only once. J is TRBJ2-2 and V is TRBV10-2; D not certain. The V end was cut by 6 bases, the J end by 0 bases, with 8 bases between. The CDR3 length is 14 residues. From germline, CDR1 is WSHSY and CDR2 SAAADI. The CDR3: CASRVSPNTGELFF. CDR3 sequence (DNA): TGCGCCAGCAGAGTTAGCCCGAACACCGGGGAGCTGTTTTTT.

The V call is TRBV19, the J call TRBJ1-5; D unclear. The V gene's germline CDR1 is LNHDA and CDR2 SQIVND (reference sequence). The CDR3 runs to 12 residues. V was cut by 5 bases and J by 4 bases, with 6 bases left in between. The CDR3 spells CASSQINQPQHF. The DNA for the CDR3 is TGTGCCAGTAGTCAAATTAATCAGCCCCAGCATTTT.

CDR3 amino acids: CANRETGDGYTF. The DNA for the CDR3 is TGTGCCAACAGGGAAACAGGGGACGGCTACACCTTC. The V and J genes are TRBV2 and TRBJ1-2; 7 bases map to TRBD1. This CDR3 spans 12 amino acids. The germline gives CDR1 SNHLY, CDR2 FYNNEI. J lost 8 bases, V lost 10 bases, and 10 bases had no gene match.

In DNA, the CDR3 is TGTGCCAGCAGCTTGAGGCTAGCGGGGCATGAGCAGTTCTTC. This translates into CASSLRLAGHEQFF. The V and J genes are TRBV5-6 and TRBJ2-1; 9 positions agree with TRBD2. The CDR3 contains 14 residues. CDR1 is SGHDT and CDR2 is YYEEEE in the germline V gene. The V segment lost 1 base and the J segment 8 bases; nucleotides outside the gene matches: 4.

The chain combines TRBV19 with TRBJ1-1; possibly TRBD1 for D (5 bases). The CDR3 spans 13 residues. Trimming shortened V by 7 bases and J by 2 bases, and 11 bases separated the two germline ends. CDR1 is LNHDA and CDR2 is SQIVND in the germline V gene (reference sequence). CDR3 DNA sequence: TGTGCCAGTATGCAGGGTCAAAACACTGAAGCTTTCTTT. Translation gives CASMQGQNTEAFF.

This clone was seen a few times. The chain carries TRBV7-9 and TRBJ2-7, with 7 bases identical to TRBD2. The CDR3 loop spans 13 amino acids. V lost 5 bases, J lost 3 bases, and 4 bases stayed unmatched. Germline CDR1 SEHNR, CDR2 FQNEAQ (reference sequence). The CDR3 region is CASSKSGNYEQYF. Written as DNA, the CDR3 is TGTGCCAGCAGCAAGAGCGGGAACTACGAGCAGTACTTC.

The rearrangement links TRBV9 to TRBJ2-7; D gene uncertain. The CDR3 is 14 amino acids. The V end was cut by 2 bases, the J end by 7 bases, with 16 bases between. Germline values: CDR1 SGDLS, CDR2 YYNGEE. The chain's CDR3 is CASSVLKETGEQYF. In DNA, the CDR3 is TGTGCCAGCAGCGTTCTGAAGGAGACGGGTGAGCAGTACTTC.

This chain connects TRBV11-3 to TRBJ2-1; D is possibly TRBD2 (5 bases). Trimming took 1 base from V and 2 from J, leaving 18 bases between them. Per germline, CDR1 SGHNT and CDR2 YENEEA. The CDR3 is 18 amino acids. As DNA, the CDR3 is TGTGCCAGCAGCTTAGTCTGGCGTGGCGCCGGGACCTACAATGAGCAGTTCTTC. Translating it yields CASSLVWRGAGTYNEQFF.

The chain recombines TRBV19 with TRBJ1-5; D not certain. The CDR3 runs to 13 residues. Germline V CDR1 and CDR2: LNHDA, SQIVND (reference sequence). The V end lost 8 bases, the J end lost 5 bases, and 13 bases lay between the germline ends. CDR3 sequence: CASAEQIDQPQHF. In DNA, the CDR3 is TGTGCCAGTGCCGAACAGATAGATCAGCCCCAGCATTTT.

This chain joins TRBV7-9 and TRBJ1-6; D ambiguous. V gave up 5 bases and J gave up 7 bases, with 9 bases separating them. The CDR3 is 13 amino acids. Germline lookup yields CDR1 SEHNR and CDR2 FQNEAQ (reference sequence). CDR3 bases: TGTGCCAGCAGCCCAATCCTAAATTCACCCCTCCACTTT. Its translation: CASSPILNSPLHF.

The chain has TRBV28 and TRBJ1-4; 7 nucleotides align to TRBD1. The germline gives CDR1 MDHEN, CDR2 SYDVKM. The CDR3 length is 14 residues. The ends lost 4 bases at V and 8 bases at J; junction bases unmatched: 7. The CDR3 DNA follows: TGTGCCAGCAGTTCCAGACAGGGACGCGAAAAACTGTTTTTT. Translating gives CASSSRQGREKLFF.

This clone was seen just once. The rearrangement joins TRBV10-3 to TRBJ2-3; D is possibly TRBD2 (6 bases). The CDR3 length is 13 residues. In germline, CDR1 is ENHRY, CDR2 SYGVKD. Trimming stripped 2 bases from V and 6 bases from J, with 9 bases between. For the CDR3, the DNA is TGTGCCATCAGTGAGCGGGGGAGGGATACGCAGTATTTT. Its translation is CAISERGRDTQYF.